This T cell receptor (beta chain) was captured by sequencing in a study of identical twins. With V trimmed by 4 bases and J by 7 bases, 9 bases remained unmatched. CDR3 size: 15 residues. Germline lookup yields CDR1 SGHRS and CDR2 YFSETQ. TCRdb itself ran the 5' RACE reads through MiXCR, one entry per CDR3 protein. The data contain about 720,000 distinct CDR3 sequences, roughly 18% of them singletons. These same data were also listed under a study on T cells expressing NK-cell markers.

This clonotype was obtained from a woman younger than 30 in good health. The gene calls are TRBV5-1 and TRBJ2-7; 12 nucleotides align to TRBD1. Sequenced sample: PBMCs. This chain's CDR3 is CASSPEGQGAREQYF. CDR3 nucleotide sequence: TGCGCCAGCAGCCCGGAGGGACAGGGGGCGCGGGAGCAGTACTTC.